This T cell receptor beta chain is from a study of blood T cells in healthy people across ages. A second PCR of about 6 to 11 cycles used a sample-barcoded 5' primer and a J-beta primer mix. TCRdb fed the 5' RACE reads into MiXCR, producing one record per CDR3 protein. The table has hundreds of thousands of distinct CDR3 sequences, 40% to 50% seen once. The V end lost 4 bases, the J end lost 3 bases, and 13 bases lay between the germline ends. CDR3 length: 13 amino acids. Germline values: CDR1 SQVTM, CDR2 ANQGSEA. The chain employs TRBV29-1 and TRBJ2-7; unclear D gene. The source of this sequence is a man older than 75 in good health. Sequenced material: blood. CDR3 nucleotides: TGCAGCGTTGTTGCGGCAACGAACTACGAGCAGTACTTC. Translation gives CSVVAATNYEQYF.